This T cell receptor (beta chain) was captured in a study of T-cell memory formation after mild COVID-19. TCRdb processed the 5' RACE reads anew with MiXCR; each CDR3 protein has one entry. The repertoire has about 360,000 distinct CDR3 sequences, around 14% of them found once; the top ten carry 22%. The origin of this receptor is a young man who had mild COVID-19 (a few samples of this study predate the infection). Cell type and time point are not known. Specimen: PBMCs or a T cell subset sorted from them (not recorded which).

The CDR3 protein is CSANRQDYSYEQYF. CDR3 DNA sequence: TGCAGTGCTAATCGACAGGACTACTCTTACGAGCAGTACTTC. V usage is TRBV20-1 and J usage is TRBJ2-7; the D gene could be TRBD1 or TRBD2 (6 bases each). Germline CDR1 is DFQATT and CDR2 is SNEGSKA (reference sequence). Trimming stripped 4 bases from V and 4 bases from J, with 17 bases between. The CDR3 is 14 residues long.